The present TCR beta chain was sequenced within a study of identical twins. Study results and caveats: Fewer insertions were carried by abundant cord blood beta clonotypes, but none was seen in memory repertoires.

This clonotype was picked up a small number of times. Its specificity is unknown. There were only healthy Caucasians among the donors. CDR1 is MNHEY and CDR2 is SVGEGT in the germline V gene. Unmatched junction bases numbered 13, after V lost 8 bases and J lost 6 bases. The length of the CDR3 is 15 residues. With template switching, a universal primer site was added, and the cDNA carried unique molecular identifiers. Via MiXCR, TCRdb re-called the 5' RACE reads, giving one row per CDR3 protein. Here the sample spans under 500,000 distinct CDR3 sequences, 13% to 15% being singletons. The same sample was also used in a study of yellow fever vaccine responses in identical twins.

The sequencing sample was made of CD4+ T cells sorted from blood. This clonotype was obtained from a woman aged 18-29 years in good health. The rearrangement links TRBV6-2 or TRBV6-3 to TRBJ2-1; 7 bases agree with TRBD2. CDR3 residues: CASSYTGLSLNEQFF. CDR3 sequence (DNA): TGTGCCAGCTCCTACACGGGACTATCCCTCAATGAGCAGTTCTTC.